This T cell receptor (beta chain) was found in a study of monozygotic twins with inflammatory bowel disease. Regarding the study as a whole: Patients with IBD had less TCRbeta diversity (inverse Simpson) than their healthy co-twins. Especially where disease activity was present, IBD patients had fewer clonotypes in common with others than healthy twins did.

The germline V gene encodes CDR1 SGHAT and CDR2 FQDESV (reference sequence). The CDR3 loop spans 15 amino acids. Regarding this clonotype: Its antigen remains unknown.

With eight separate reactions per sample, the authors made cDNA. Molecular identifiers with 6-nucleotide sample barcodes were added during cDNA synthesis via template switching. TCRdb reprocessed the 5' RACE reads and keeps a single row for each CDR3 protein, giving no DNA. The repertoire shows some 300,000 distinct CDR3 sequences; the top ten hold more than 4.5%. The sequence came from a human donor with ulcerative colitis or Crohn's disease, or a healthy co-twin of an affected twin (not recorded which). The sample was blood. The rearrangement links TRBV11-1 to TRBJ2-5; there is no DNA to check the TCRdb D call of TRBD1. CDR3 sequence: CASSTQTAVQETQYF.